What follows are 18 T cell receptor beta chains derived from one specimen sequenced in a study of beta chain features in type 1 diabetes. Expressed TCRB transcripts were sequenced after all isolated RNA was converted to cDNA. Sequencing used immunoSEQ multiplex PCR; TCRdb keeps in-frame clones, though not all of them. The sample shows around 140,000 clones, roughly 10% of them seen only once. Sequenced sample: central memory CD4+ T cells from blood. These receptors came from a woman in her 40s in good health.

This chain uses TRBV11-2 with TRBJ2-1; TRBD2 matches at 7 bases. CDR1 and CDR2 from the germline V gene are SGHAT and FQNNGV. The ends lost 5 bases at V and 8 bases at J; junction bases unmatched: 12. The CDR3 loop spans 15 amino acids. The CDR3 reads CASSLTSAGVDEQFF. CDR3 DNA sequence: TGTGCCAGCAGCCTGACCTCTGCGGGGGTGGATGAGCAGTTCTTC.

The chain has TRBV19 and TRBJ2-5; D might be TRBD2 (5 bases). The ends were cut back, 8 bases at V and 1 base at J, with 20 bases in the middle. Germline-derived CDR1 and CDR2 are LNHDA and SQIVND (reference sequence). CDR3 length equals 16 residues. CDR3 in DNA: TGTGCCAGTTCCTCAAAAGAGGGAAGAATCCAAGAGACCCAGTACTTC. This encodes CASSSKEGRIQETQYF.

The V call is TRBV5-1, the J call TRBJ2-3; weak D call: TRBD1 (6 bases). Per the germline V gene, CDR1 is SGHRS and CDR2 is YFSETQ. The V and J ends lost 0 bases and 1 base respectively, with 12 bases between them. This CDR3 spans 16 amino acids. Written as DNA, the CDR3 is TGCGCCAGCAGCTTGGAAGGGGGATCTCGCACAGATACGCAGTATTTT. This sequence encodes CASSLEGGSRTDTQYF.

The chain combines TRBV6-5 with TRBJ1-1; maybe TRBD1 (5 bases). This CDR3 has 13 residues. V lost 7 bases and J 4 bases, leaving 13 bases between the germline ends. Germline V gene lookup returns CDR1 MNHEY and CDR2 SVGAGI. This chain's CDR3 is CASNGREVTEAFF. The CDR3, as DNA: TGTGCCAGCAATGGCAGGGAAGTCACTGAAGCTTTCTTT.

This clone was found a few times. The chain employs TRBV18 and TRBJ1-2; D gene ambiguous. Germline-derived CDR1 and CDR2 are KGHSH and LQKENI. The V end lost 0 bases, the J end lost 8 bases, and 7 bases lay between the germline ends. The CDR3 runs to 12 residues. The chain's CDR3 is CASSPPAGGYTF. The DNA of the CDR3 is TGTGCCAGCTCACCACCGGCGGGGGGCTACACCTTC. The whole variable domain, filled in from reference TRBV18 and TRBJ1-2, reads NAGVMQNPRHLVRRRGQEARLRCSPMKGHSHVYWYRQLPEEGLKFMVYLQKENIIDESGMPKERFSAEFPKEGPSILRIQQVVRGDSAAYFCASSPPAGGYTFGSGTRLTVV.

This rearrangement joins TRBV18 to TRBJ2-2, with 8 bases aligning to TRBD1. The CDR3 consists of 15 residues. Trimming at V came to 4 bases and at J to 8 bases, leaving 9 bases not matched to a gene. Germline V CDR1 and CDR2: KGHSH, LQKENI. The CDR3 sequence: CASSLATGASGELFF. CDR3 coding DNA: TGTGCCAGCTCACTGGCGACAGGGGCGTCTGGGGAGCTGTTTTTT. Full variable domain (remainder filled in from reference TRBV18 and TRBJ2-2): NAGVMQNPRHLVRRRGQEARLRCSPMKGHSHVYWYRQLPEEGLKFMVYLQKENIIDESGMPKERFSAEFPKEGPSILRIQQVVRGDSAAYFCASSLATGASGELFFGEGSRLTVL.

This clone turned up a few times. The J gene is TRBJ2-3, the V gene TRBV18; TRBD1 might be the D (5 bases). The germline CDR1 and CDR2 sequences are KGHSH and LQKENI. V was pared by 5 bases and J by 4 bases, with 10 bases between. This CDR3 is built from 13 residues. CDR3: CASSMGLADTQYF. CDR3 nucleotides: TGTGCCAGCTCAATGGGGCTCGCAGATACGCAGTATTTT.

V is TRBV25-1 and J is TRBJ2-5, with 7 bases matching TRBD2. Germline assignment: CDR1 MGHDK and CDR2 SYGVNS. This CDR3 has 14 residues. The J segment lost 5 bases and the V segment lost 1 base, leaving 4 bases of the junction unmatched. This CDR3 is CASSEFGGGETQYF. For the CDR3, the DNA is TGTGCCAGCAGTGAATTCGGGGGAGGGGAGACCCAGTACTTC.

This clone was detected only a few times. V gene TRBV7-6 combines with J gene TRBJ1-5; D remains unclear. Per germline, CDR1 SGHVS and CDR2 FNYEAQ. The V and J ends lost 5 bases and 4 bases respectively, with 9 bases between them. The CDR3 is 13 amino acids. The chain's CDR3 is CASSPRDNQPQHF. CDR3 bases: TGTGCCAGCAGCCCCCGCGATAATCAGCCCCAGCATTTT.

The table lists this clone with a few counts. The V and J genes are TRBV19 and TRBJ2-7, with D possibly TRBD1 on 5 matching bases. The CDR3 runs to 11 residues. From germline, CDR1 is LNHDA and CDR2 SQIVND (reference sequence). This CDR3 reads CAAGYSYEQYF. CDR3 nucleotides: TGTGCGGCAGGGTACTCCTACGAGCAGTACTTC.

V and J are TRBV5-1 and TRBJ2-7; 11 nucleotides line up with TRBD1. Germline loops: CDR1 SGHRS, CDR2 YFSETQ. With V trimmed by 4 bases and J by 7 bases, 7 bases remained unmatched. CDR3 length: 14 amino acids. CDR3 region: CASSGRTGGAEQYF. The CDR3, as DNA: TGCGCCAGCAGCGGACGGACAGGGGGCGCGGAGCAGTACTTC.

The chain uses TRBV5-1 and TRBJ2-3, with 7 nucleotides matching TRBD2. The junction had 8 bases not matched to a gene; V was cut back by 4 bases and J by 6 bases. The CDR3 sequence is 14 residues long. Germline V CDR1 and CDR2: SGHRS, YFSETQ. The DNA for the CDR3 is TGCGCCAGCAGCCCGGTGGACGGGGGGGATACGCAGTATTTT. This sequence encodes CASSPVDGGDTQYF. Full variable domain (remainder filled in from reference TRBV5-1 and TRBJ2-3): KAGVTQTPRYLIKTRGQQVTLSCSPISGHRSVSWYQQTPGQGLQFLFEYFSETQRNKGNFPGRFSGRQFSNSRSEMNVSTLELGDSALYLCASSPVDGGDTQYFGPGTRLTVL.

CDR3 residues: CASNFGETFSMNTEAFF. The CDR3 DNA reads as TGTGCCAGCAATTTCGGTGAGACATTTTCCATGAACACTGAAGCTTTCTTT. The chain couples TRBV2 to TRBJ1-1; D is ambiguous. With 7 bases removed from V and 0 bases from J, the gap between germline ends came to 21 bases. The CDR3 runs to 17 residues. CDR1 SNHLY and CDR2 FYNNEI come from the germline V gene.

This clone came up a few times. The genes are TRBV5-4 and TRBJ2-7; 8 bases agree with TRBD2. The CDR3 is 15 residues long. Germline CDR1 reads SGHNT; CDR2 reads YYREEE (reference sequence). Germline trimming cut 0 bases from V and 1 base from J; bases unmatched to any gene: 3. The CDR3 DNA is TGTGCCAGCAGCTTGGGGGGACTAGGTTCCTACGAGCAGTACTTC. Protein product: CASSLGGLGSYEQYF.

This chain uses TRBV2 with TRBJ2-1; no reliable D call. The CDR3 loop spans 14 amino acids. V was trimmed by 3 bases and J by 6 bases, leaving 12 bases between them. Per germline, CDR1 SNHLY and CDR2 FYNNEI. CDR3 amino acids: CASSDGWLVNEQFF. CDR3 nucleotide sequence: TGTGCCAGCAGTGACGGGTGGTTGGTCAATGAGCAGTTCTTC.

V usage is TRBV19 and J usage is TRBJ1-2, with 7 bases matching TRBD1. Germline V gene lookup returns CDR1 LNHDA and CDR2 SQIVND (reference sequence). The CDR3 is made up of 12 amino acids. Losses at the gene ends were 7 bases for V and 5 bases for J; bases not matched to a gene: 4. CDR3 DNA sequence: TGTGCCAGTAATACACAGGGGTATGGCTACACCTTC. It specifies CASNTQGYGYTF.

This chain's CDR3 is CASSLTGNTEAFF. CDR3 coding DNA: TGTGCCAGCAGTTTAACCGGGAACACTGAAGCTTTCTTT. The chain employs TRBV27 and TRBJ1-1; D is uncertain. Germline CDR1 reads MNHEY; CDR2 reads SMNVEV (reference sequence). Trimming removed 2 bases at V and 1 base at J, with 5 bases between. This CDR3 spans 13 amino acids.

This clone was seen a few times. This chain uses TRBV5-1 with TRBJ2-5, with D possibly matching TRBD2 (5 bases). CDR3 length: 12 amino acids. From germline, CDR1 is SGHRS and CDR2 YFSETQ. V lost 5 bases and J lost 4, with 9 bases in between. The CDR3 DNA follows: TGCGCCAGCAGGCAAGAGGGAGAGACCCAGTACTTC. It codes for CASRQEGETQYF.